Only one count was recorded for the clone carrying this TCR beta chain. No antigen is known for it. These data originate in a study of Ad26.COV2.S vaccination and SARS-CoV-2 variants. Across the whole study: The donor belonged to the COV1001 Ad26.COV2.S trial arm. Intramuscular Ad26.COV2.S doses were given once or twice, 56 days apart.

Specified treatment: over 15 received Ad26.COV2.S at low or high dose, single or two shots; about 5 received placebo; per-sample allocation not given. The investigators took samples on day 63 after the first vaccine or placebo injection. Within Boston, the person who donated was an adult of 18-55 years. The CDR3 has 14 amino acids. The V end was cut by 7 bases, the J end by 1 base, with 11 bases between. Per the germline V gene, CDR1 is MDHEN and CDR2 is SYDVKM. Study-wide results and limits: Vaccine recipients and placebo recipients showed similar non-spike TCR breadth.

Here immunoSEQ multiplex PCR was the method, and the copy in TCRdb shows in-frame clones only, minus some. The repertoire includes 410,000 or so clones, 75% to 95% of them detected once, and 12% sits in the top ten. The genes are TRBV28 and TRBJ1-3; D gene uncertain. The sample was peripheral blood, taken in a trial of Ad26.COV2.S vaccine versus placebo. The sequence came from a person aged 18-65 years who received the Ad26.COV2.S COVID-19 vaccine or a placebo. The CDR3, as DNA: TGTGCCAGCAAGAACGGAGGGTCTGGAAACACCATATATTTT. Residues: CASKNGGSGNTIYF.